This T cell receptor (beta chain) was documented in a study of shared clonotypes between healthy human individuals (dated by TCRdb to the early 2020s). In the study overall: The cohort comprised a couple of women and three men aged 18 to 49 years. For each donor, CD4 naive and CD4 memory were each given three plates, CD8 naive was given two plates, and CD8 memory was given one plate. Blood TCR repertoires of a handful of healthy adults were deeply sequenced to estimate repertoire size and the extent of clonotype sharing between individuals. Per donor, leukapheresis produced somewhere between about 0.9 and 9 billion PBMCs. To increase sequencing depth and limit assay-specific biases, TCR repertoire library preparation and sequencing were carried out by different laboratories using diverse techniques. The research as a whole found: Higher generation probabilities were observed for clonotypes shared by all four sorted-subset donors than for non-shared clonotypes. Pairwise subsampling indicated that sequencing depth was expected to affect the degree of clonotype sharing among donors. Naive subsets generally had larger estimated clonotype richness than memory subsets. Sampling was restricted to blood, and TCR repertoires in tissue are likely to differ from TCR repertoires in blood. Rarefaction of sorted-subset datasets indicated incomplete sequencing despite the large sequencing depth. Across a handful of donors, about 5.2% of naive CD4, around 3.3% of naive CD8, about 2.3% of memory CD4, and 0.4% of memory CD8 clonotypes were shared. The genetic and exposure-history diversity represented was limited by the small number of donors.

Using the deep immunoSEQ assay, TCR CDR3 regions were amplified from genomic DNA by multiplex PCR. Genomic DNA extracted from each cell subset was distributed evenly over all wells of several immunoSEQ 96-well plates, and each plate served as one replicate. For sorted subsets, around 0.2 ug of genomic DNA, equivalent to 25,000 to 35,000 T cell genomes, went into each replicate PCR. Purified libraries were measured with a Qubit 3.0 fluorometer, size-checked on a Bioanalyzer 2100, and measured again with the KAPA Library Quantification kit. A separate single-read 150-cycle Illumina NextSeq 550 flow cell was used to sequence each immunoSEQ 96-well plate. From the authors' description of their analysis: Because the immunoSEQ output included only junctional sequences and no quality scores, the filtering could not be the same as the filtering used for full-length reads. Sequences were annotated with PyIR, a Python wrapper for IgBLAST v1.9, using IMGT germline references to assign V/J genes and CDR3. Reads were filtered out if the reads had weak V/J assignments (E-value above 1e-6), no CDR3, stop codons, out-of-frame junctions, or ambiguous translated residues. V3J clonotypes were defined as sequences sharing an identical inferred V gene, J gene, and CDR3 amino acid sequence. Percentage overlap between repertoires was calculated by dividing the number of shared unique clonotypes by the size of the smaller repertoire. RTK rarefaction, the Chao1 estimator, and Recon v2.1 estimates of unobserved clonotypes were used to assess repertoire richness. OLGA was used to compute generation probabilities for all TCRbeta clonotypes that the gDNA method yielded from several donors. TCRdb mirrors the immuneACCESS table, restricted to in-frame sequences. Some clones are absent from its copies; in checked studies, under half trace to an unresolved V gene, and the reason for the others is unknown. That table is the source of V, J and clone size, and D and trimming were worked out from the DNA. The sample yields about 2 million clones; around 95% were counted once. 0.13% of the sample comes from the top ten.

Looking up the germline V gene yields CDR1 SGHRS and CDR2 YFSETQ. The junction shows trimming of 2 bases on V and 0 bases on J, and the gene matches do not reach 8 bases of it. The CDR3, cysteine through phenylalanine, is 17 amino acids long. CDR3 DNA only is kept here, 51 bases in frame from base 1. As to this clone: What antigen it recognizes has not been identified. Per-base quality was not reported, and no clone a single base away is much larger than it.

Healthy HIV-negative adults with no recently reported acute infections or vaccinations were included as donors. All donors were Caucasian adults living in Nashville, Tennessee, USA. CD4+ T cells were enriched by magnetic negative selection; naive cells were then positively selected on CD45RA, and the negative fraction formed the memory subset. After blood collection by leukapheresis, PBMCs were isolated using Ficoll-Histopaque density gradient centrifugation and then cryopreserved in the vapor phase of liquid nitrogen. Analytical flow cytometry was used to check the purity and quantity of every magnetically sorted T cell population. From each sorted fraction, genomic DNA was isolated and quantified by UV absorbance on a Nanodrop 2000c.

Rearrangement joined TRBV5-1 to TRBJ1-1, with 9 middle bases fitting TRBD1. Sequenced sample: naive CD4+ T cells sorted from blood. Read against the paper, the sample's cell subset or site label means: CD45RA+ positively selected. This TCR was recovered from a man aged 18-30 years in good health. The nucleotide sequence reads as follows: TGCGCCAGCAGCTTTCGGACAGGGGATGTTGTGAACACTGAAGCTTTCTTT. The translation is CASSFRTGDVVNTEAFF.